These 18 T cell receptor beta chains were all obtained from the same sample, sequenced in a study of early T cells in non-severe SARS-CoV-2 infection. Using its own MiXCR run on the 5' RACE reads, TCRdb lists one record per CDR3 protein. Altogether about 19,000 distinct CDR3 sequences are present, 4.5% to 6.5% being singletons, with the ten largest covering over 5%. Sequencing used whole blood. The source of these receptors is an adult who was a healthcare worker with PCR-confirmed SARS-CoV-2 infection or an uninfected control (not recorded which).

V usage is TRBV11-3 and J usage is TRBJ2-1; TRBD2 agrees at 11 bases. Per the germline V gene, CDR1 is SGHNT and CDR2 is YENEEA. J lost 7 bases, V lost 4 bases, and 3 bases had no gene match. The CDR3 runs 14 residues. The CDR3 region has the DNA TGTGCCAGCAGCTCGGGACTAGCGGTGAATGAGCAGTTCTTC. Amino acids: CASSSGLAVNEQFF.

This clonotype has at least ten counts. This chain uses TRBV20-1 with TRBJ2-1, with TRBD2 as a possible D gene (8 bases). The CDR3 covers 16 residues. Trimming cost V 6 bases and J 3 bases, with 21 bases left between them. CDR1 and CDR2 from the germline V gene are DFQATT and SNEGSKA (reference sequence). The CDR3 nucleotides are TGCAGTGCAAAGGGGGCTAGCGGGCCCGACTACAATGAGCAGTTCTTC. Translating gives CSAKGASGPDYNEQFF.

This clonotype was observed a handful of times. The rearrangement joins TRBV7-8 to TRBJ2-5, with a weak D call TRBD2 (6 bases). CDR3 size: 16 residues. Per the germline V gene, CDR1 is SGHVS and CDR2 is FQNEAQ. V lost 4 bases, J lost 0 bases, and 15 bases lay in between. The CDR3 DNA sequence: TGTGCCAGCAGCTCTAGAAGGCGGGGCTACCAAGAGACCCAGTACTTC. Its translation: CASSSRRRGYQETQYF. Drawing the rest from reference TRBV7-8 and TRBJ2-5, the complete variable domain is GAGVSQSPRYKVAKRGQDVALRCDPISGHVSLFWYQQALGQGPEFLTYFQNEAQLDKSGLPSDRFFAERPEGSVSTLKIQRTQQEDSAVYLCASSSRRRGYQETQYFGPGTRLLVL.

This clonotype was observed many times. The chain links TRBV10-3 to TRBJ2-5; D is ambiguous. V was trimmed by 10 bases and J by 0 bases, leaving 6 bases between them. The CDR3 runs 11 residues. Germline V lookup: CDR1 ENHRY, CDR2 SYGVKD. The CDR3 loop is CATLDQETQYF. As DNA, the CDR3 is TGTGCCACCCTGGACCAAGAGACCCAGTACTTC.

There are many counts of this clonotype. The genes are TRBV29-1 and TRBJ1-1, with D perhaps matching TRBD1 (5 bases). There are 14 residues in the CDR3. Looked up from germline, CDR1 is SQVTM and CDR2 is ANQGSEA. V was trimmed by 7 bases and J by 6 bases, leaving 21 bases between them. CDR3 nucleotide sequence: TGCAGCGAATACAGGCCCGGAGGTAGCGCTGAAGCTTTCTTT. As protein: CSEYRPGGSAEAFF. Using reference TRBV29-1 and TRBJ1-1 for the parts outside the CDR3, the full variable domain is SAVISQKPSRDICQRGTSLTIQCQVDSQVTMMFWYRQQPGQSLTLIATANQGSEATYESGFVIDKFPISRPNLTFSTLTVSNMSPEDSSIYLCSEYRPGGSAEAFFGQGTRLTVV.

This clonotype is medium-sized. In DNA, the CDR3 is TGTGCCAGCAGTTTTGCCAGGGGGGACTTCAATGAGCAGTTCTTC. Its translation: CASSFARGDFNEQFF. The rearrangement links TRBV12-3 or TRBV12-4 to TRBJ2-1, with D tentatively TRBD1 (7 bases). Trimming removed 3 bases at V and 6 bases at J, with 15 bases between. The CDR3 extends over 15 amino acids.

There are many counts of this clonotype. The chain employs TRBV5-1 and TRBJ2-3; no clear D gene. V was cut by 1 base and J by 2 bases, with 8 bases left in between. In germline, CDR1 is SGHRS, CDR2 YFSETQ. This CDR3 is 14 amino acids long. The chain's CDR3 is CASSLRQPTDTQYF. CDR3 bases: TGCGCCAGCAGCTTGAGGCAGCCCACAGATACGCAGTATTTT.

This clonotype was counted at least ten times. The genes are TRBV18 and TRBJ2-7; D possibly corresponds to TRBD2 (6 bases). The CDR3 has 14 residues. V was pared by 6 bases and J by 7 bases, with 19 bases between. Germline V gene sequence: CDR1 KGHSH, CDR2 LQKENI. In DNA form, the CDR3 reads TGTGCCAGCTCGCCGACAAGGGGCGCGGGGGAGCAGTACTTC. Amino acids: CASSPTRGAGEQYF.

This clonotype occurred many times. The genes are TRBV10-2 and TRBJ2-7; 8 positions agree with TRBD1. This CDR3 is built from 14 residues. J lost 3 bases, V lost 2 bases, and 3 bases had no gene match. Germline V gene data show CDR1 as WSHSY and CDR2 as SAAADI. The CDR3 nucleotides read TGCGCCAGCAGTGAGCCCGGGACAGGCTACGAGCAGTACTTC. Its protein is CASSEPGTGYEQYF.

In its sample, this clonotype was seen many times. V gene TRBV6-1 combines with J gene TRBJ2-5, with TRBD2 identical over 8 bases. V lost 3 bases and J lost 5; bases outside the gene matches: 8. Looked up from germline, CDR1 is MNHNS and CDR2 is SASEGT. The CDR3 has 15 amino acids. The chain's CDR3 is CASSDIAGGGETQYF. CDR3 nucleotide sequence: TGTGCCAGCAGTGATATCGCGGGAGGAGGTGAGACCCAGTACTTC.

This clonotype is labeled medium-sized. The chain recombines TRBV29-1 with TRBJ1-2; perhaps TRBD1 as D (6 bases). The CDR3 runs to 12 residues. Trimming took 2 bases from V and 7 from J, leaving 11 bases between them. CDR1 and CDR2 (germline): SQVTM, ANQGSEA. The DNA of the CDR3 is TGCAGCGTTGAACAGGGGATGGGTGGCTACACCTTC. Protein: CSVEQGMGGYTF. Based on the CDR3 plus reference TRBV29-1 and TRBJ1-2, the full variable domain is SAVISQKPSRDICQRGTSLTIQCQVDSQVTMMFWYRQQPGQSLTLIATANQGSEATYESGFVIDKFPISRPNLTFSTLTVSNMSPEDSSIYLCSVEQGMGGYTFGSGTRLTVV.

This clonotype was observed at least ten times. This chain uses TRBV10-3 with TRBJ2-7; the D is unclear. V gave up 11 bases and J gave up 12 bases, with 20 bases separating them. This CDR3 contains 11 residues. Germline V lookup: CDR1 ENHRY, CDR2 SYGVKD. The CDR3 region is CASGSPAGGYF. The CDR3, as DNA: TGTGCCTCCGGCTCGCCGGCAGGCGGGTACTTC.

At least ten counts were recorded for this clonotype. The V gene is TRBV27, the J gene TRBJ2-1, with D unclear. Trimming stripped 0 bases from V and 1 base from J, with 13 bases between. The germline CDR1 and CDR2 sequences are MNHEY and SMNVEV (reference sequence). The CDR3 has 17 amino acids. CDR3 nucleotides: TGTGCCAGCAGTTTATCCTATTACTCCTCTTCCTACAATGAGCAGTTCTTC. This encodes CASSLSYYSSSYNEQFF.

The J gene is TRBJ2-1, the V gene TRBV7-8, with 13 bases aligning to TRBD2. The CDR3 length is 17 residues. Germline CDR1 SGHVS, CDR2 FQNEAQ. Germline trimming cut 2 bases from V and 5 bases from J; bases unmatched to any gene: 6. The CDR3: CASSLQGLAGYNNEQFF. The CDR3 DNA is TGTGCCAGCAGCTTACAGGGACTAGCGGGGTATAACAATGAGCAGTTCTTC.

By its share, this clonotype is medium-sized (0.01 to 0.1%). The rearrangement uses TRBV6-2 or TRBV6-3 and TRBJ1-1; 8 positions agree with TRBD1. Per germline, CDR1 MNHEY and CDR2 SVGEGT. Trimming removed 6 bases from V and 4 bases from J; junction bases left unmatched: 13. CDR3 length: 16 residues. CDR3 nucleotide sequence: TGTGCCAGCAGCATCAAACCGGGACAGGCGACCACTGAAGCTTTCTTT. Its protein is CASSIKPGQATTEAFF.

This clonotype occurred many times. Here the CDR3 DNA reads TGTGCCAGCAGCCAAAGGTTTGGCCGGGAGGCAACAGATACGCAGTATTTT. Translated, it gives CASSQRFGREATDTQYF. This chain links TRBV14 with TRBJ2-3; TRBD2 agrees at 7 bases. This CDR3 is 17 amino acids long. V lost 2 bases, J lost 3 bases, and 11 bases stayed unmatched. The germline V gene encodes CDR1 SGHDN and CDR2 FVKESK.

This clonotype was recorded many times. Here the CDR3 DNA reads TGTGCCAGCAAGGGGGTGAACACTGAAGCTTTCTTT. This gives the protein CASKGVNTEAFF. The chain couples TRBV12-3 or TRBV12-4 to TRBJ1-1, with a weak D call TRBD1 (6 bases). CDR3 length: 12 residues. V shed 7 bases and J shed 0 bases, with 6 bases lying between them.

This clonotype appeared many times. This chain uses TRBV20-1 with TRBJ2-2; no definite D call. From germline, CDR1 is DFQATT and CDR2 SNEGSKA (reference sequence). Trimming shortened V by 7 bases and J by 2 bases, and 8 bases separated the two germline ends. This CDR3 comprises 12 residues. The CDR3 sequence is CSGAANTGELFF. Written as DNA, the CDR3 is TGCAGTGGGGCAGCAAACACCGGGGAGCTGTTTTTT.